Sequencing of this T cell receptor beta chain was carried out in a study of molecular identifiers for immune sequencing clone quantification. The CDR3 consists of 16 residues. Germline assignment: CDR1 SGHRS and CDR2 YFSETQ. A few counts support this clonotype. Its antigen is unknown. Mismatch with germline at one junction end may stem from a read error. Study-level points and caveats: Reportedly, one cell's Jurkat TCR RNA was detected within 1,200,000 naive CD8 cells. Clones that exceeded 20 RNA copies held over 99% of effector molecules, yet under 1% in naive cells.

In TCRdb, the PCR reads were re-called with MiXCR into one record per CDR3 protein. This sample carries about 35,000 distinct CDR3 sequences, around 20% of them seen once, and the ten largest clones take about 6.7%. A CD8+CD4-CCR7+CD45RA+ gate was used to sort naive CD8 T cells. The chain recombines TRBV5-1 with TRBJ2-7, with TRBD2 identical over 9 bases. Sequenced input: naive CD8+ T cells from blood, with Jurkat cell RNA spiked in. Subset denoted: FACS-sorted CD8+CD4-CCR7+CD45RA+ naive T cells. This TCR derives from a human donor in good health. Some libraries in this study had Jurkat cell RNA spiked in. CDR3 coding DNA: TGCGCCAGCAGCTTGGCGGCTAGCGGGACCTTCCTCCTCCGGAACTTC. Translating it yields CASSLAASGTFLLRNF.